This T cell receptor beta chain was recorded in a study of breast tumors, draining lymph nodes, adjacent tissues (dated by TCRdb to about 2016). With respect to the entire study: The study compared TCR beta repertoires across tumor, adjacent nontumor tissue and axillary lymph nodes from breast cancer patients. The study was designed to assess the relationships and possible T-cell exchange between tumor, surrounding tissue and draining lymph node repertoires in human breast cancer.

Broader findings and caveats from the paper: The data were considered consistent with most tumor T cells being derived from the lymph node and subsequently expanding within tumor tissue. Tumor and nontumor tissue repertoires were significantly more similar in luminal-like than in basal-like breast cancer. Tumors showed preferential V and J gene usage, and their T-cell repertoire diversity fell below that of lymph nodes yet above that of nontumor tissue. The study presented the conclusion that tumor T cells originate in lymph nodes as consistent with a hypothesis, not as something directly demonstrated.

From the cysteine up to the phenylalanine, the CDR3 has a length of 14 residues. The retained sequence is limited to the CDR3, 42 bases, with the frame set at the first base. The V end loses 4 bases and the J end loses 2 bases, and a stretch of 10 bases separates them. From the germline V gene (reference sequence), CDR1 is LGHDT and CDR2 is YNNKEL. Sequencing was performed on an Illumina HiSeq 2000. TCR beta chain libraries were generated through multiplex PCR amplification. The amplified TCR beta chain products were analyzed by high-throughput sequencing. The public reads were quality trimmed at Q25 with fastp and then assembled into clones with MiXCR by TCRdb, keeping productive beta chains. Every CDR3 protein is listed once, alongside the most common genes and DNA of its rows. In all, the sample holds approximately 280,000 distinct CDR3 sequences, and 30% of those were seen once. More than 1% of the sample goes to the ten largest clones.

This clonotype was picked up a small number of times. Its antigen is not yet known. Per-base qualities were not stored, and no clone one base away is much larger. Lymph node samples came from the axillary draining lymph nodes of breast cancer patients. Recombination joined TRBV3-1 with TRBJ2-3; the D gene is not confidently resolved. Sample: axillary lymph node tissue. This clonotype was obtained from a female donor with breast cancer. Some clones in this sample may be carry-over from other donors' samples. The nucleotide sequence reads as follows: TGTGCCAGCAGCCGGAAACTATCCACAGATACGCAGTATTTT. Its protein product is CASSRKLSTDTQYF.